The following is a T cell receptor beta chain sequence with its context. Its antigen is not known. Generated by immunoSEQ multiplex PCR, the TCRdb table keeps only in-frame clones and is missing some. The table has around 220,000 clones, 75% to 90% seen once. The data stem from a study of cytomegalovirus exposure and HLA in healthy donors. Findings and limits, study-wide: Three of the chains that were CMV-associated were confirmed in vitro to be specific for CMV antigens.

This sequence originates from a woman in her twenties or thirties in good health and CMV-seropositive. Sequencing used PBMCs.

For the CDR3, the DNA is TGTGCCAGCCCAGGTCGGACTGAAGCTTTCTTT. It encodes CASPGRTEAFF. V is TRBV2 and J is TRBJ1-1; no clear D. The CDR3 runs to 11 residues. V was shortened by 8 bases and J by 5 bases, with 9 bases between the two germline ends. Per germline, CDR1 SNHLY and CDR2 FYNNEI.